This T cell receptor beta chain was retrieved from a study of cytomegalovirus exposure and HLA in healthy donors. Study outcomes and limitations: Previous analysis showed most TCR beta V segments were productive about 87% or about 30% of the time. Further analysis, carried out later, found HLA-associated TCR beta chains more clonally expanded than equally common other chains. 87-base-pair reads could not separate some V segments, including TRBV6-2 and TRBV6-3. In vitro assays verified that three CMV-associated chains recognized CMV antigens specifically.

The CDR3 extends over 15 amino acids. V was cut by 4 bases and J by 2 bases, with 12 bases left in between. Germline V CDR1 and CDR2: MNHNS, SASEGT. The study ran its PCR with 60 Vbeta and 13 Jbeta primers. Data came from immunoSEQ multiplex PCR; TCRdb stores just in-frame clones and leaves some out. This table has about 100,000 clones, around 80% appearing once. As concerns this clone: Its target is unknown.

Material: PBMCs. The rearrangement links TRBV6-1 to TRBJ1-5; possibly TRBD1 for D (6 bases). The sequence was collected from a man aged 25 to 40 in good health and CMV-seronegative. Written as DNA, the CDR3 is TGTGCCAGCAGTGTAGACAGGAATCGCAATCAGCCCCAGCATTTT. Amino acids: CASSVDRNRNQPQHF.